This T cell receptor (beta chain) derives from a study of post-analysis software for immune sequencing data. Study information: Some patients lacked subtype; others had relapsing-remitting, secondary progressive or progressive-relapsing disease.

Study-wide findings and caveats: Samples made in the same batch grouped tightly together by F measure. TRBV segments more frequent in patients than in controls numbered five and included TRBV5-6, TRBV5-1 and TRBV20-1. Multiple sclerosis patients had significantly lower normalized Chao1 diversity than controls.

Trimming cost V 5 bases and J 8 bases, with 16 bases left between them. The CDR3 spans 14 residues. Incorporated into the TCR beta cDNA libraries were unique molecular identifiers, which served to reduce PCR and sequencing biases. Researchers reported roughly 0.5 million cDNA molecules coming from approximately 0.95 to 9.8 million T cells. TCRdb fed the PCR reads into MiXCR, producing one record per CDR3 protein. The sample has hundreds of thousands of distinct CDR3 sequences, approximately 53% seen once; the top ten hold 4% to 5.5%. With regard to this clonotype: Its target is unknown.

The sequenced sample was blood. This rearrangement joins TRBV12-3 or TRBV12-4 to TRBJ2-1; D may be TRBD2 (6 bases). This sequence originates from a girl under 18 with multiple sclerosis. The CDR3 sequence is CASSPRDRRDEQFF. CDR3 nucleotides: TGTGCCAGCAGTCCTCGGGACCGGAGGGATGAGCAGTTCTTC.